This TCR beta chain originates from a study of CD8+ T cells in alopecia areata. Study overall: Tofacitinib was taken orally by treated patients, and the dose was 5 to 10 mg twice daily.

RNA extraction and reverse transcription yielded cDNA as sequencing template. Repertoires were generated with immunoSEQ multiplex PCR, while TCRdb's copy carries only in-frame clones and drops some. The table records around 300,000 clones, 50% to 75% of them present only once. Study results and limitations: On tofacitinib, scalp clonality and expanded CD8+ clones among top 100 fell significantly. During tofacitinib treatment, many expanded lesional clones remained in scalp and blood.

This clone has more than one count but fewer than ten. The antigen is not known. The treatment here: oral pan-JAK inhibitor, 5-10 mg twice daily. A FACSAria was used to sort CD4+ and CD8+ T cells. These cells came from PBMCs. V lost 1 base and J lost 6; bases outside the gene matches: 9. The CDR3 has 16 amino acids. Germline CDR1 and CDR2: MGHDK and SYGVNS. The specimen was CD4+ T cells sorted from blood, collected at approximately week 52, from a patient treated with tofacitinib. V and J are TRBV25-1 and TRBJ1-2, with 9 bases that match TRBD1. This TCR was sampled from a human donor with alopecia areata. Here the CDR3 DNA reads TGTGCCAGCAGTGAATTGGGACAGGGTGGTTTGGATGGCTACACCTTC. Translation gives CASSELGQGGLDGYTF.